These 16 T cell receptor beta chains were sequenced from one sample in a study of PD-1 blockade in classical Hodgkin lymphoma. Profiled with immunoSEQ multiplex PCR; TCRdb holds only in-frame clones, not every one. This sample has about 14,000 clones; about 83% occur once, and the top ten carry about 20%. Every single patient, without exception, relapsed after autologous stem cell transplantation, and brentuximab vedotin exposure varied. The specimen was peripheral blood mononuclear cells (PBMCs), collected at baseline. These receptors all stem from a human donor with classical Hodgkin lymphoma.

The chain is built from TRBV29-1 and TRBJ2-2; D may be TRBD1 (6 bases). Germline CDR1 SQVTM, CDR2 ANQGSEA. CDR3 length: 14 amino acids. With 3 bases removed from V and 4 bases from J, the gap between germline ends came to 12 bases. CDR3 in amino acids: CSVEWGRSTGELFF. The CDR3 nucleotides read TGCAGCGTTGAGTGGGGGCGAAGCACCGGGGAGCTGTTTTTT.

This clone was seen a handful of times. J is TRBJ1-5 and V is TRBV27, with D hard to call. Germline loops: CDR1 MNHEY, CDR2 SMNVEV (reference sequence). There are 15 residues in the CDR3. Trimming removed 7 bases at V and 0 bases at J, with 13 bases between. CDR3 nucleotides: TGTGCCAGCACCGAGAGGGCAGTTAGCAATCAGCCCCAGCATTTT. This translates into CASTERAVSNQPQHF.

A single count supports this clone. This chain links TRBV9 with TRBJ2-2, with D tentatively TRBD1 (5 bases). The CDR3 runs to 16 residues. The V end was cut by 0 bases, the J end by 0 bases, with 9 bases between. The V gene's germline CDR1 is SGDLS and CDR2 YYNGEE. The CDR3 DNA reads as TGTGCCAGCAGCGTAGTGTCACAGGCGAACACCGGGGAGCTGTTTTTT. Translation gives CASSVVSQANTGELFF.

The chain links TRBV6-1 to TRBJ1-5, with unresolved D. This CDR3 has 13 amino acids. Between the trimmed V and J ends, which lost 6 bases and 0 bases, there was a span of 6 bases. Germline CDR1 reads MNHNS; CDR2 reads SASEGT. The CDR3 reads CASSLDSNQPQHF. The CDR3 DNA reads TGTGCCAGCAGCCTAGATAGCAATCAGCCCCAGCATTTT.

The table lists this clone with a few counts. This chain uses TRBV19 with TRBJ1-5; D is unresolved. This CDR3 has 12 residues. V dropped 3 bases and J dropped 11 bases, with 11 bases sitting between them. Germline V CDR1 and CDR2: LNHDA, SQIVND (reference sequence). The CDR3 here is CASSMGPRTQHF. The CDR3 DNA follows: TGTGCCAGTAGTATGGGCCCAAGGACCCAGCATTTT.

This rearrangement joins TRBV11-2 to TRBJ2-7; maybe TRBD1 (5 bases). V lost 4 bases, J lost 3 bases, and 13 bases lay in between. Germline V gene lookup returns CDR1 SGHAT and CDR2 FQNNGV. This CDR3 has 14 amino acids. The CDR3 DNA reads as TGTGCCAGCAGCTCACGGCCAGGGCTCTACGAGCAGTACTTC. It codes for CASSSRPGLYEQYF.

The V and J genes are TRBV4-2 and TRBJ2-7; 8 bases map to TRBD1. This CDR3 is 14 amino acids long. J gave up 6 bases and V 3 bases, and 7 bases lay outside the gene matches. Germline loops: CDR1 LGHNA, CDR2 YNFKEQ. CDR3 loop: CASSQGRGRFEQYF. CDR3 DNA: TGTGCCAGCAGCCAGGGCAGGGGGCGCTTCGAGCAGTACTTC.

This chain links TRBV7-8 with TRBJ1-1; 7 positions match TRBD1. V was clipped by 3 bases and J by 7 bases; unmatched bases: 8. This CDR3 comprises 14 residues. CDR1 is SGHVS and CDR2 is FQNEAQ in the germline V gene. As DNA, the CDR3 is TGTGCCAGCAGCTTGAGGACAGGATCCCTTGAAGCTTTCTTT. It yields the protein CASSLRTGSLEAFF.

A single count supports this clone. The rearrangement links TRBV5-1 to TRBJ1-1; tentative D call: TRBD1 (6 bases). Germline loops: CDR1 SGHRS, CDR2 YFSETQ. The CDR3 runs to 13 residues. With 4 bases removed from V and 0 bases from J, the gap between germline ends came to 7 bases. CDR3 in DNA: TGCGCCAGCAGCACAGGGATGAACACTGAAGCTTTCTTT. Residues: CASSTGMNTEAFF.

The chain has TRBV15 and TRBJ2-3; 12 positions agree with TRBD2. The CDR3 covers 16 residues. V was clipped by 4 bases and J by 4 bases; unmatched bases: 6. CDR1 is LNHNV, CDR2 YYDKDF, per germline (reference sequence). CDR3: CATSTGLAGKADTQYF. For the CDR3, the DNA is TGTGCCACCAGCACCGGACTAGCGGGGAAGGCAGATACGCAGTATTTT.

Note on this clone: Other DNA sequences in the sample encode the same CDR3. DNA for the CDR3: TGTGCCAGCAGCGTGGGTACAGGGGGCGCGGGCACTGAAGCTTTCTTT. This gives the protein CASSVGTGGAGTEAFF. The chain employs TRBV9 and TRBJ1-1; TRBD1 matches at 9 bases. Germline V gene sequence: CDR1 SGDLS, CDR2 YYNGEE. Trimming removed 2 bases from V and 4 bases from J; junction bases left unmatched: 9. The CDR3 extends over 16 amino acids.

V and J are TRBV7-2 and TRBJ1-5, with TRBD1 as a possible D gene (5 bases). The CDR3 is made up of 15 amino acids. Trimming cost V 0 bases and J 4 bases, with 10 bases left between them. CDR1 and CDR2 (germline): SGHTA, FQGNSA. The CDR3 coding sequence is TGTGCCAGCAGCTTAGCTAGCCAGGGAAATCAGCCCCAGCATTTT. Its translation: CASSLASQGNQPQHF.

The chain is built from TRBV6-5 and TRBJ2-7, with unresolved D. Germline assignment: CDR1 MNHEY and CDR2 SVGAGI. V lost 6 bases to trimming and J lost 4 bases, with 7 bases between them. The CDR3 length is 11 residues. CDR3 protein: CASRKLYEQYF. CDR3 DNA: TGTGCCAGCAGGAAACTTTACGAGCAGTACTTC.

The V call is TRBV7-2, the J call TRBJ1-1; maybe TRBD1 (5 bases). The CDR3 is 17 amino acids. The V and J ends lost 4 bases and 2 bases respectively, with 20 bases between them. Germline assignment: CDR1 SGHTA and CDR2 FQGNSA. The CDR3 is CASSSQVIGAVNTEAFF. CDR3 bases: TGTGCCAGCAGCTCCCAAGTCATTGGGGCAGTTAACACTGAAGCTTTCTTT.

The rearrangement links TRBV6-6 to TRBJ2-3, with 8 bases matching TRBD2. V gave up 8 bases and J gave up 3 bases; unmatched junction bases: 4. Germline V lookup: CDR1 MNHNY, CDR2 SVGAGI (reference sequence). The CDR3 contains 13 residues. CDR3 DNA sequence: TGTGCCAGCCGGGGGGGCCGAACAGATACGCAGTATTTT. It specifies CASRGGRTDTQYF.

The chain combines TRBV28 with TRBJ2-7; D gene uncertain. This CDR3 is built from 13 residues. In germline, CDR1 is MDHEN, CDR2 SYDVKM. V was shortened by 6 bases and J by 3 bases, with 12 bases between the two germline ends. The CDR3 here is CASRTPDVYEQYF. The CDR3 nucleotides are TGTGCCAGCAGAACCCCCGACGTCTACGAGCAGTACTTC. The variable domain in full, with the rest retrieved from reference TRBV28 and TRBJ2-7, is DVKVTQSSRYLVKRTGEKVFLECVQDMDHENMFWYRQDPGLGLRLIYFSYDVKMKEKGDIPEGYSVSREKKERFSLILESASTNQTSMYLCASRTPDVYEQYFGPGTRLTVT.